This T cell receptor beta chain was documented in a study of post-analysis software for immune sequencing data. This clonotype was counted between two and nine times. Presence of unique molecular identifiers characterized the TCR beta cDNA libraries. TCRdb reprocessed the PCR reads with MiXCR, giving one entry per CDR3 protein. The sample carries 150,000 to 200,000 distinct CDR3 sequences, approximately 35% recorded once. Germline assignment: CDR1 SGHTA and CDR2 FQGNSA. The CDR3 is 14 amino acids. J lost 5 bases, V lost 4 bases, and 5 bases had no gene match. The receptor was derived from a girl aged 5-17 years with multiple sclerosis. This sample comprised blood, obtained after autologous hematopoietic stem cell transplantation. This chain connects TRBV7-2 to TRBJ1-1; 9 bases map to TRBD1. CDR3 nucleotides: TGTGCCAGCAGCTCTCACAGGGGGCAGACTGAAGCTTTCTTT. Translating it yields CASSSHRGQTEAFF.